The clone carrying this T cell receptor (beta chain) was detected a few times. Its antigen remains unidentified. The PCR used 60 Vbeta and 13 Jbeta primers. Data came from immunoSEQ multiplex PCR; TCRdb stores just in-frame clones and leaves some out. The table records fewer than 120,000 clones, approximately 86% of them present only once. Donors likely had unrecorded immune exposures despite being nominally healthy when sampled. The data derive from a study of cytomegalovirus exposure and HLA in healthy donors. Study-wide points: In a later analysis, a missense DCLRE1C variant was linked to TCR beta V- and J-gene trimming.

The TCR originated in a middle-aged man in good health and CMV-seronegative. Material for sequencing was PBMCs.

This chain's CDR3 is CASSLGGPSSGANVLTF. The DNA of the CDR3 is TGTGCCAGCAGCCTCGGCGGGCCGAGCTCTGGGGCCAACGTCCTGACTTTC. V usage is TRBV4-2 and J usage is TRBJ2-6, with D maybe TRBD2 (5 bases). Germline lookup yields CDR1 LGHNA and CDR2 YNFKEQ. The CDR3 is 17 residues long. Trimming left V 4 bases short and J 0 bases short, with 13 bases between.